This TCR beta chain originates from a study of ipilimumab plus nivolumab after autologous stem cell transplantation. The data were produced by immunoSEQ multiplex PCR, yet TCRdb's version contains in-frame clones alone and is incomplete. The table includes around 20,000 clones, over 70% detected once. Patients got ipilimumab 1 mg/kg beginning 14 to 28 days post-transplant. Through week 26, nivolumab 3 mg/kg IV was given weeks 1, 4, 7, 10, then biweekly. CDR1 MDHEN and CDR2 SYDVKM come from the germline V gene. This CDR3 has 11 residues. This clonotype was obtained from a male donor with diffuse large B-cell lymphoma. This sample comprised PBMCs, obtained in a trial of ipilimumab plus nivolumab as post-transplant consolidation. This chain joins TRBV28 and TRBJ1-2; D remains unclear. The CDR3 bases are TGTGCGACCGGGGTTGACTATGGCTACACCTTC. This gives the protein CATGVDYGYTF.